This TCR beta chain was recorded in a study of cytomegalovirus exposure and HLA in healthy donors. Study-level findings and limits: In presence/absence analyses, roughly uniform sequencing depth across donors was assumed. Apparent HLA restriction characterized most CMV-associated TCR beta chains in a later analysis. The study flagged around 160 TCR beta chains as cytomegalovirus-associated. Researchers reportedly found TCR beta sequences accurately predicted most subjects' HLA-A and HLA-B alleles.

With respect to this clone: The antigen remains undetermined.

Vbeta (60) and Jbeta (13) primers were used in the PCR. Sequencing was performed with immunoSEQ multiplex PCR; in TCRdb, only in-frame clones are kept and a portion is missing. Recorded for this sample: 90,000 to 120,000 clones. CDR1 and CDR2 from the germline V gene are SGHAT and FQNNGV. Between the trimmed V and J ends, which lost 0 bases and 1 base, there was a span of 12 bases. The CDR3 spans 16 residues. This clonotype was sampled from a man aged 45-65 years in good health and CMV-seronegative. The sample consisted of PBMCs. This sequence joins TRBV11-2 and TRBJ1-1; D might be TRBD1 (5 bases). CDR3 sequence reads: CASSLEFGRANTEAFF. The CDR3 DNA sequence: TGTGCCAGCAGCTTAGAATTTGGCAGGGCGAACACTGAAGCTTTCTTT.